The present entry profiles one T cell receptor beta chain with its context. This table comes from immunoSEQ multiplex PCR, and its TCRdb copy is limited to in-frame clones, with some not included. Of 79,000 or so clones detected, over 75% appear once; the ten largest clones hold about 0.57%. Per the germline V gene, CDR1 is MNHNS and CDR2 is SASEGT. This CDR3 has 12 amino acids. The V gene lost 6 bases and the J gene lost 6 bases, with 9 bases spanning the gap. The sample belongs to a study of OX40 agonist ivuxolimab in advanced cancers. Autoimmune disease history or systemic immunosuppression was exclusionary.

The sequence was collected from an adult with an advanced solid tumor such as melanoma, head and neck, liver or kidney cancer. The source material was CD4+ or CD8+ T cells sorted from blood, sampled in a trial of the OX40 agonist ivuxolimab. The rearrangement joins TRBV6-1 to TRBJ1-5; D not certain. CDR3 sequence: CASRGLGQPQHF. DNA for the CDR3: TGTGCCAGCAGAGGGCTCGGTCAGCCCCAGCATTTT.